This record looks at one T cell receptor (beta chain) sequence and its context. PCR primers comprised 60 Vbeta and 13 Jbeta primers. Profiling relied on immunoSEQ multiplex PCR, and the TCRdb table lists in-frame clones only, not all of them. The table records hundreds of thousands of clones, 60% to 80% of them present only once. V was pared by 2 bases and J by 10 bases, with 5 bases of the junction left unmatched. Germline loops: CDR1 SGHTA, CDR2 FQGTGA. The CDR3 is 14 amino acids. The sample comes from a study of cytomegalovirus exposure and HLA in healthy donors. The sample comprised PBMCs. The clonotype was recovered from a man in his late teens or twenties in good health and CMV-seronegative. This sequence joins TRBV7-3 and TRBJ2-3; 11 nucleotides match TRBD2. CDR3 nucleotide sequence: TGTGCCAGCAGCTTACCACTAGCGGGAGCTTCGCAGTATTTT. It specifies CASSLPLAGASQYF. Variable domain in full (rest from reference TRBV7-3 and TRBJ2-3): GAGVSQTPSNKVTEKGKYVELRCDPISGHTALYWYRQSLGQGPEFLIYFQGTGAADDSGLPNDRFFAVRPEGSVSTLKIQRTERGDSAVYLCASSLPLAGASQYFGPGTRLTVL.